The 20 T cell receptor beta chains below come from one sample, sequenced in a study of T cells in Graves' hyperthyroidism and ophthalmopathy (dated by TCRdb to about 2019). Library creation used multiplex PCR. Instrument on record: Illumina HiSeq 2000. TCR beta CDR3 regions were amplified from RNA transcripts. The first round of RT-PCR for the TCR CDR3 was performed with the HTBI primer set and the Qiagen OneStep RT-PCR kit. TCRdb reprocessing: public reads trimmed at Q25 with fastp, clones called with MiXCR, in-frame beta chains kept. Identical CDR3 proteins give one entry, which carries the most common genes and DNA. The sample table holds around 690,000 distinct CDR3 sequences, of which about 18% were seen once. The top ten clones comprise roughly a sixth of the sample. The material sequenced was blood. The receptors shown here come from a man aged 50 or older with Graves' hyperthyroidism.

This clonotype occurred many times. The chain recombines TRBV6-1 with TRBJ2-7; tentatively, D is TRBD1 (6 bases). CDR1 is MNHNS and CDR2 is SASEGT in the germline V gene. The CDR3 is 16 residues long. V shed 5 bases and J shed 3 bases, with 20 bases lying between them. CDR3: CASSSGRGRPRYEQYF. The CDR3 DNA reads as TGTGCCAGCAGTTCGGGCAGGGGTCGGCCCCGCTACGAGCAGTACTTC.

This clonotype was seen many times. This chain joins TRBV20-1 and TRBJ2-3; 9 bases are shared with TRBD2. CDR3 length: 15 residues. Losses at the gene ends were 5 bases for V and 2 bases for J; bases not matched to a gene: 8. Germline lookup yields CDR1 DFQATT and CDR2 SNEGSKA (reference sequence). The CDR3 region is CSAPGSGSPTDTQYF. The CDR3 DNA sequence: TGCAGTGCTCCGGGTAGCGGGAGCCCCACAGATACGCAGTATTTT.

The rearrangement joins TRBV7-2 to TRBJ2-7; D unclear. This CDR3 comprises 15 residues. In germline, CDR1 is SGHTA, CDR2 FQGNSA. V was pared by 1 base and J by 1 base, with 11 bases between. DNA for the CDR3: TGTGCCAGCAGCTTAGGACTTCGAAGGTCCTACGAGCAGTACTTC. It specifies CASSLGLRRSYEQYF.

This chain links TRBV18 with TRBJ1-5, with TRBD1 identical over 7 bases. This CDR3 contains 14 residues. CDR1 and CDR2 (germline): KGHSH, LQKENI. With 3 bases clipped from V and 3 bases from J, the junction kept 2 bases outside the gene matches. The CDR3 reads CASSPDRVNQPQHF. The CDR3 DNA follows: TGTGCCAGCTCACCTGACAGGGTCAATCAGCCCCAGCATTTT. The full variable domain, its missing parts supplied by reference TRBV18 and TRBJ1-5, is NAGVMQNPRHLVRRRGQEARLRCSPMKGHSHVYWYRQLPEEGLKFMVYLQKENIIDESGMPKERFSAEFPKEGPSILRIQQVVRGDSAAYFCASSPDRVNQPQHFGDGTRLSIL.

This clonotype has a count of ten or more. CDR3 in amino acids: CASSKNIDGYEQYF. For the CDR3, the DNA is TGCGCCAGCAGCAAAAATATCGACGGCTACGAGCAGTACTTC. This chain joins TRBV5-1 and TRBJ2-7; no firm D call. There are 14 residues in the CDR3. Trimming removed 4 bases at V and 3 bases at J, with 14 bases between. CDR1 and CDR2 (germline): SGHRS, YFSETQ.

Ten or more counts support this clonotype. This chain uses TRBV12-3 or TRBV12-4 with TRBJ1-1, with D maybe TRBD1 (6 bases). V was pared by 6 bases and J by 1 base, with 12 bases between. There are 14 residues in the CDR3. CDR3 amino acids: CASRRRTANTEAFF. In nucleotides, the CDR3 is TGTGCCAGCAGACGACGGACAGCGAACACTGAAGCTTTCTTT.

This sequence joins TRBV6-1 and TRBJ1-2; maybe TRBD1 (5 bases). This CDR3 has 16 amino acids. In germline, CDR1 is MNHNS, CDR2 SASEGT. Trimming took 0 bases from V and 5 from J, leaving 16 bases between them. The CDR3: CASSEASGTGRYGYTF. CDR3 DNA sequence: TGTGCCAGCAGTGAAGCTTCGGGGACTGGTCGTTATGGCTACACCTTC.

The gene calls are TRBV11-3 and TRBJ2-1, with D possibly TRBD1 on 6 matching bases. Germline V gives CDR1 SGHNT, CDR2 YENEEA. Trimming removed 3 bases from V and 8 bases from J, with 11 bases in between. The CDR3 runs to 13 residues. This chain's CDR3 is CASSLGTRDEQFF. CDR3 in DNA: TGTGCCAGCAGCTTGGGGACACGGGATGAGCAGTTCTTC.

This clonotype appeared a few times. This chain uses TRBV4-3 with TRBJ2-7; unclear D gene. The CDR3 sequence is 14 residues long. CDR1 and CDR2 (germline): LGHNA, YSLEER. V was clipped by 0 bases and J by 4 bases, with 10 bases between them. Here the CDR3 reads CASSQDLEQYEQYF. CDR3 in DNA: TGCGCCAGCAGCCAAGATTTGGAGCAATACGAGCAGTACTTC.

This rearrangement joins TRBV6-2 or TRBV6-3 to TRBJ1-1; 9 bases map to TRBD1. V gave up 6 bases and J gave up 3 bases; unmatched junction bases: 11. This CDR3 region has 16 residues. Germline V gives CDR1 MNHEY, CDR2 SVGEGT. CDR3: CASSGTGTGMDTEAFF. The DNA of the CDR3 is TGTGCCAGCAGCGGGACAGGGACAGGCATGGACACTGAAGCTTTCTTT.

The table lists this clonotype with many counts. The DNA of the CDR3 is TGTGCCAGCAGTTTAGTCCAGGCTACCGGGGAGCTGTTTTTT. Translation gives CASSLVQATGELFF. This chain uses TRBV12-3 or TRBV12-4 with TRBJ2-2; no clear D gene. V lost 1 base, J lost 5 bases, and 8 bases lay in between. The CDR3 runs 14 residues.

The chain combines TRBV30 with TRBJ1-5; 7 bases fit TRBD1. Germline lookup yields CDR1 GTSNPN and CDR2 SVGIG (reference sequence). The CDR3 sequence is 15 residues long. The trim removed 0 bases at V and 2 bases at J, leaving 4 bases unmatched. The CDR3 DNA sequence: TGTGCCTGGAGTGTACTAGGGGGCGGCAATCAGCCCCAGCATTTT. The encoded protein is CAWSVLGGGNQPQHF.

This clonotype came up a few times. The rearrangement links TRBV28 to TRBJ2-1; no reliable D call. The germline V gene has CDR1 MDHEN and CDR2 SYDVKM. The CDR3 is made up of 14 amino acids. Deletions cut 1 base from V and 6 bases from J, with 10 bases between. CDR3 loop: CASSLFVGVNEQFF. The CDR3, as DNA: TGTGCCAGCAGTTTATTCGTGGGCGTCAATGAGCAGTTCTTC.

This clonotype was counted a few times. J is TRBJ2-5 and V is TRBV6-1, with D possibly matching TRBD2 (5 bases). V was cut by 8 bases and J by 7 bases, with 11 bases left in between. The V gene's germline CDR1 is MNHNS and CDR2 SASEGT. The CDR3 runs 11 residues. The CDR3 bases are TGTGCCAGCGAAAAGGCGGGGACCCAGTACTTC. It yields the protein CASEKAGTQYF.

This clonotype was counted at least ten times. The gene calls are TRBV7-2 and TRBJ1-5; the D gene is possibly TRBD1 (5 bases). Between the trimmed V and J ends, which lost 4 bases and 1 base, there was a span of 14 bases. There are 16 residues in the CDR3. The V gene's germline CDR1 is SGHTA and CDR2 FQGNSA. CDR3 sequence (DNA): TGTGCCAGCAGCTCCCCCGGAGGACACAGCAATCAGCCCCAGCATTTT. It codes for CASSSPGGHSNQPQHF.

CDR3 loop: CSSGGQGGATDTQYF. The CDR3 DNA reads TGCAGCTCCGGGGGGCAGGGGGGAGCCACAGATACGCAGTATTTT. The chain uses TRBV29-1 and TRBJ2-3, with D possibly called TRBD1 or TRBD2 (7 bases each). Trimming stripped 8 bases from V and 2 bases from J, with 20 bases between. The CDR3 sequence is 15 residues long. The germline V gene encodes CDR1 SQVTM and CDR2 ANQGSEA.

This clonotype was counted many times. This chain uses TRBV12-3 or TRBV12-4 with TRBJ2-7, with unresolved D. The CDR3 contains 13 residues. V was trimmed by 6 bases and J by 4 bases, leaving 13 bases between them. Written as DNA, the CDR3 is TGTGCCAGCAGGGTCAGTCCGCGGTACGAGCAGTACTTC. The encoded protein is CASRVSPRYEQYF.

The CDR3 bases are TGTGCCAGCAGGGTTAGCGGGAGGGTCGATGAGCAGTTCTTC. Its protein is CASRVSGRVDEQFF. This chain uses TRBV28 with TRBJ2-1, with 11 bases fitting TRBD2. V shed 6 bases, J shed 8 bases, and the junction held 6 bases outside the gene matches. Germline CDR1 and CDR2: MDHEN and SYDVKM. The CDR3 loop spans 14 amino acids.

Note on this clonotype: This may come from a read error, since a much larger clone is one base off. The chain recombines TRBV19 with TRBJ2-5; D is unclear. The CDR3 is 13 residues long. The germline V gene encodes CDR1 LNHDA and CDR2 SQIVND (reference sequence). V was trimmed by 5 bases and J by 1 base, leaving 8 bases between them. CDR3 DNA: TGTGCCAGTAGTCGGAGAGCCCAAGAGACCCAGTACTTC. Amino acid sequence: CASSRRAQETQYF.

The J gene is TRBJ2-3, the V gene TRBV18; D is perhaps TRBD1 (6 bases). Per the germline V gene, CDR1 is KGHSH and CDR2 is LQKENI. This CDR3 has 16 amino acids. Trimming left V 8 bases short and J 0 bases short, with 18 bases between. CDR3 in DNA: TGTGCCAGCACCCTGGACAGACCCACTAGCACAGATACGCAGTATTTT. This codes for CASTLDRPTSTDTQYF.